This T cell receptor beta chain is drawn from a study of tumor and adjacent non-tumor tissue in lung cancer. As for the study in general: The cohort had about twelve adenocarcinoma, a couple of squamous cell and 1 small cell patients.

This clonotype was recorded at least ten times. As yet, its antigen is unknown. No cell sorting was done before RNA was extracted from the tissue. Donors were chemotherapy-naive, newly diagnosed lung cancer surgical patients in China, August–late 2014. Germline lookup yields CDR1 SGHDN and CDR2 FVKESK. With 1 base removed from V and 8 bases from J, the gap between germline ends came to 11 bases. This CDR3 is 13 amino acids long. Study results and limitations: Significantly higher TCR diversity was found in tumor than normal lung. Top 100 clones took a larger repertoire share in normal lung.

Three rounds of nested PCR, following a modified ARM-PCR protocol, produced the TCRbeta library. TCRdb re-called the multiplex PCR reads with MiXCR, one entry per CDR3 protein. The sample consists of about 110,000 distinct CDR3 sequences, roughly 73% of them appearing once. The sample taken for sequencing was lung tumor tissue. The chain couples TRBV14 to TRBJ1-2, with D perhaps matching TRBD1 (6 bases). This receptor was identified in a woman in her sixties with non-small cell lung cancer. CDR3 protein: CASSQGTGSGYTF. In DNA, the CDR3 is TGTGCCAGCAGCCAAGGCACAGGGAGCGGCTACACCTTC.